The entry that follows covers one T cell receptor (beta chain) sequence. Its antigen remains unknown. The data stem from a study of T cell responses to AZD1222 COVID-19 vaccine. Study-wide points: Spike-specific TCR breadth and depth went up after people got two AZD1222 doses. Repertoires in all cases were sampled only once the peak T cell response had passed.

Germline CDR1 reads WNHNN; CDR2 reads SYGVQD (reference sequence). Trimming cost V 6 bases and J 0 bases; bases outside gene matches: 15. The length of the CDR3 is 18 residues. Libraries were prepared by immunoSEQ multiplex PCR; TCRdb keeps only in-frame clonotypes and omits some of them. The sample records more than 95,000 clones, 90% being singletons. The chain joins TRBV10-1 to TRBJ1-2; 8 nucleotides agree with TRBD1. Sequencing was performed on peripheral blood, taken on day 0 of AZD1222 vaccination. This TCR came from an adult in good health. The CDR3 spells CASSPGTGDYYSNYGYTF. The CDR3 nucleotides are TGCGCCAGCAGCCCCGGGACAGGAGATTACTACTCTAACTATGGCTACACCTTC.